This is a list of T cell receptor beta chains from one sample in a study of T cell responses to AZD1222 COVID-19 vaccine. Profiling relied on immunoSEQ multiplex PCR, and the TCRdb table lists in-frame clones only, not all of them. The data contain 90,000 to 120,000 clones, about 85% of them singletons. The sequencing here drew on peripheral blood, taken 28 days after the second AZD1222 dose. These receptors were obtained from an adult who received the AZD1222 COVID-19 vaccine. Both conserved end residues are part of each CDR3. The order of the fields is D gene, clone size, V gene, J gene, CDR3 DNA, CDR3 protein. The D gene is left open where the match is weak. The size entry is marked missing in some rows and otherwise reads once, few, many or a size class.

>-|medium-sized|TRBV23-1|TRBJ2-7
TGCGCCAGCAGCCTAACCCGACGACAGTTCTACGAGCAGTACTTC
CASSLTRRQFYEQYF
>-|-|TRBV6-2/TRBV6-3|TRBJ1-2
TGTGCCAGCAGTTACTTCCCATCCGGTGGCTACACCTTC
CASSYFPSGGYTF
>TRBD2|-|TRBV5-4|TRBJ2-1
TGTGCCAGCAACCTAGCGGGGGGATCCTACAATGAGCAGTTCTTC
CASNLAGGSYNEQFF
>TRBD1|-|TRBV10-3|TRBJ1-1
TGTGCCATCAGATCCGGGACAGGGAGCACTGAAGCTTTCTTT
CAIRSGTGSTEAFF
>-|-|TRBV19|TRBJ1-1
TGTGCCAGTAGTATAGATCAATGGGCGCAAGGCACTGAAGCTTTCTTT
CASSIDQWAQGTEAFF
>TRBD1|-|TRBV7-2|TRBJ2-1
TGTGCCAGCAGGCGAGGACAGGGGGCGACTGAGCAGTTCTTC
CASRRGQGATEQFF
>-|once|TRBV7-2|TRBJ1-2
TGTGCCAGCAGCTCCCAGGACAAGGACTACACCTTC
CASSSQDKDYTF
>TRBD2|-|TRBV6-5|TRBJ2-7
TGTGCCAGCAGTCCCCCGTGGGGACTAGGCTTGGAGCAGTACTTC
CASSPPWGLGLEQYF
>-|-|TRBV24-1|TRBJ2-7
TGTGCCACCAGTGACTCCCGGGGGACAGTCTACGAGCAGTACTTC
CATSDSRGTVYEQYF
>TRBD1|-|TRBV7-9|TRBJ2-5
TGTGCCAGCAGGGACAGGGAACAAGAGACCCAGTACTTC
CASRDREQETQYF
>-|many|TRBV12-3/TRBV12-4|TRBJ2-3
TGTGCCAGCAGTTTCGGGGGACCAGATACGCAGTATTTT
CASSFGGPDTQYF
>-|-|TRBV7-2|TRBJ1-2
TGTGCCAGCAGCTCCTGGTCCGGGTCGCGCTATGGCTACACCTTC
CASSSWSGSRYGYTF
>-|-|TRBV5-1|TRBJ2-5
TGCGCCAGCAGCTCCTATGGGCGACAAGAGACCCAGTACTTC
CASSSYGRQETQYF
>-|-|TRBV19|TRBJ1-6
TGTGCCAGTAGTTCCGGCAGGGTGGAAGGCAATTCACCCCTCCACTTT
CASSSGRVEGNSPLHF
>-|-|TRBV7-9|TRBJ1-3
TGTGCCAGCAGCTTATTCTACCAGGCAATTGGAAACACCATATATTTT
CASSLFYQAIGNTIYF
>-|-|TRBV7-9|TRBJ1-6
TGTGCCAGCAGCTTATTGTCGGGTAATTCACCCCTCCACTTT
CASSLLSGNSPLHF
>-|once|TRBV21-1|TRBJ1-6
TGTGCCAGCAGCAAATCCCGACTGGGTTACAATTCACCCCTCCACTTT
CASSKSRLGYNSPLHF
>-|-|TRBV6-1|TRBJ2-7
TGTGCCAGCAGTGAAGTAGGCTCCTTTTACGAGCAGTACTTC
CASSEVGSFYEQYF
>-|-|TRBV7-2|TRBJ1-4
TGTGCCAGCAGTTTAGAACCCGCAACTAATGAAAAACTGTTTTTT
CASSLEPATNEKLFF
>-|-|TRBV2|TRBJ1-1
TGTGCCAGCAGTGAACGAGGGGTAGTTTCCATGAACACTGAAGCTTTCTTT
CASSERGVVSMNTEAFF
>-|-|TRBV2|TRBJ1-5
TGTGCCAGCAGTGAATTACCCAATCAGCCCCAGCATTTT
CASSELPNQPQHF
>-|-|TRBV7-2|TRBJ1-4
TGTGCCAGCAGCTTAGATGGAGGGGGGATAGCAACTAATGAAAAACTGTTTTTT
CASSLDGGGIATNEKLFF
>-|-|TRBV5-4|TRBJ1-3
TGTGCCAGCAGCTTGAAGGCTACCTCTGGAAACACCATATATTTT
CASSLKATSGNTIYF
>-|-|TRBV4-3|TRBJ1-1
TGCGCCAGCAGCCAAGATAGGGGGGGTCGAGCTTTCTTT
CASSQDRGGRAFF
>-|-|TRBV7-3|TRBJ1-6
TGTGCCAGCAGGTCTCAGGGATATAATTCACCCCTCCACTTT
CASRSQGYNSPLHF
>-|-|TRBV4-1|TRBJ1-2
TGCGCCAGCAGCCAAGACAGGGTTTCTGGCTACACCTTC
CASSQDRVSGYTF
>-|-|TRBV30|TRBJ1-4
TGTGCCTGGTCCCGGGACGGGAATGAAAAACTGTTTTTT
CAWSRDGNEKLFF
>-|once|TRBV5-5|TRBJ1-5
TGTGCCAGCAGCTTGTTGTACACTAGCAATCAGCCCCAGCATTTT
CASSLLYTSNQPQHF
>-|once|TRBV25-1|TRBJ1-2
TGTGCCAGCAGCCACCCCGGGTCGCGGGGTGGCTACACCTTC
CASSHPGSRGGYTF
>-|-|TRBV30|TRBJ1-5
TGTGCCTGGAGTGTGGGGGACAACCTAGGGAATCAGCCCCAGCATTTT
CAWSVGDNLGNQPQHF
>TRBD1|-|TRBV14|TRBJ2-1
TGTGCCAGCACCCGGACAGGAACCTACAATGAGCAGTTCTTC
CASTRTGTYNEQFF
>-|-|TRBV6-5|TRBJ1-6
TGTGCCAGCAGTAAGGGGGATAGGGATTCACCCCTCCACTTT
CASSKGDRDSPLHF
>-|-|TRBV29-1|TRBJ2-7
TGCAGCGTTGAGTCTGCGTCGAGGGCGTCTTCCTACGAGCAGTACTTC
CSVESASRASSYEQYF
>-|-|TRBV11-2|TRBJ2-1
TGTGCCAGCAGGGTATACAATGAGCAGTTCTTC
CASRVYNEQFF
>-|-|TRBV5-5|TRBJ2-7
TGTGCCAGCAGCTTTAATGGGCCCGAGCAGTACTTC
CASSFNGPEQYF
>-|-|TRBV5-6|TRBJ1-3
TGTGCCAGCAGCTTGGGGGTAAAGGGAAACACCATATATTTT
CASSLGVKGNTIYF
>TRBD1|-|TRBV7-9|TRBJ2-6
TGTGCCAGCAGCGAACAGGGGGCCGGGGCCAACGTCCTGACTTTC
CASSEQGAGANVLTF
>TRBD2|-|TRBV4-3|TRBJ2-3
TGCGCCAGCAGCCAACTTTCTAGCGGGGGGGCTAGCACAGATACGCAGTATTTT
CASSQLSSGGASTDTQYF